A selection of T cell receptor beta chains follows, all from one sample in a study of hypomethylating agent response in myelodysplastic syndrome. Profiling relied on immunoSEQ multiplex PCR, and the TCRdb table lists in-frame clones only, not all of them. The sample includes around 4,500 clones, roughly four fifths of them seen just once. The sample here was bone marrow, taken before or after starting hypomethylating agent treatment for myelodysplastic syndrome (not recorded which). Receptors originate from a human donor with myelodysplastic syndrome. CDR3s include the opening cysteine and the closing phenylalanine or tryptophan. Fields, in order: clone size, J gene, V gene, D gene, CDR3 protein, CDR3 DNA. D genes are given only for firm matches. The listing skips clone size in some rows; elsewhere it reads once, few, many or a size class.

>.|TRBJ2-2|TRBV6-5|TRBD2
CASSPGASGTGELFF
TGTGCCAGCTCCCCTGGGGCTAGCGGTACCGGGGAGCTGTTTTTT
>.|TRBJ2-7|TRBV14|TRBD2
CASSQDVGREQYF
TGTGCCAGCAGCCAAGATGTCGGGAGGGAGCAGTACTTC
>.|TRBJ2-6|TRBV28|.
CASRPPGANVLTF
TGTGCCAGCAGGCCCCCCGGGGCCAACGTCCTGACTTTC
>.|TRBJ2-7|TRBV19|TRBD2
CASSILAGSSYEQYF
TGTGCCAGTAGTATACTAGCGGGTTCTTCCTACGAGCAGTACTTC
>.|TRBJ2-7|TRBV5-6|.
CASSLLGFPYEQYF
TGTGCCAGCAGCTTGTTGGGGTTCCCCTACGAGCAGTACTTC
>.|TRBJ2-7|TRBV19|.
CASSIGTAYEQYF
TGTGCCAGTAGTATAGGGACAGCGTACGAGCAGTACTTC
>.|TRBJ2-1|TRBV5-1|.
CASSETEYNEQFF
TGCGCCAGCAGCGAGACAGAGTACAATGAGCAGTTCTTC
>.|TRBJ1-4|TRBV5-1|TRBD1
CASSLDRESEKLFF
TGCGCCAGCAGCCTGGACAGGGAAAGTGAAAAACTGTTTTTT
>.|TRBJ1-1|TRBV4-1|.
CARRKGMNTEAFF
TGCGCCAGAAGGAAGGGAATGAACACTGAAGCTTTCTTT
>.|TRBJ1-1|TRBV5-6|TRBD1
CASSGGQGRSEAFF
TGTGCCAGCAGCGGCGGACAGGGGAGGTCTGAAGCTTTCTTT
>.|TRBJ1-1|TRBV6-6|.
CASSASGQQKAFF
TGTGCCAGCAGTGCTTCCGGGCAGCAGAAAGCTTTCTTT
>.|TRBJ1-1|TRBV29-1|TRBD1
CSVGTGRNTEAFF
TGCAGCGTCGGGACAGGGAGAAACACTGAAGCTTTCTTT
>.|TRBJ1-2|TRBV5-4|.
CASSLGLERGYTF
TGTGCCAGCAGCTTGGGCTTAGAAAGGGGCTACACCTTC
>.|TRBJ2-1|TRBV11-2|TRBD2
CASSLPLAAYNEQFF
TGTGCCAGCAGCTTACCTCTAGCGGCCTACAATGAGCAGTTCTTC
>.|TRBJ2-3|TRBV6-4|.
CASSVGSTDTQYF
TGTGCCAGCAGTGTTGGGAGCACAGATACGCAGTATTTT
>.|TRBJ2-1|TRBV7-6|.
CASSLGALRANYNEQFF
TGTGCCAGCAGCTTAGGGGCCCTGAGAGCAAACTACAATGAGCAGTTCTTC
>once|TRBJ2-6|TRBV4-3|.
CASSQGDRAGANVLTF
TGCGCCAGCAGCCAAGGGGATAGGGCTGGGGCCAACGTCCTGACTTTC
>.|TRBJ2-3|TRBV18|TRBD2
CASSPGGSSGLGTQYF
TGTGCCAGCTCACCAGGCGGGAGTTCGGGTTTAGGTACGCAGTATTTT
>once|TRBJ2-7|TRBV30|.
CAWSVRGGWYEQYF
TGTGCCTGGAGTGTACGTGGGGGCTGGTACGAGCAGTACTTC
>.|TRBJ2-5|TRBV7-2|TRBD1
CASSFDDRAGETQYF
TGTGCCAGCAGTTTTGACGACAGGGCGGGAGAGACCCAGTACTTC